Shown below are 25 T cell receptor beta chains from a single sample sequenced in a study of neurological immune-mediated disorders. One entry per CDR3 protein results from TCRdb running MiXCR on the 5' RACE reads. The sample has about 62,000 distinct CDR3 sequences; under 5.5% are singletons. Sequencing used PBMCs. The receptors come from a woman in her forties or fifties with multiple sclerosis.

The sample holds many counts of this clonotype. This chain links TRBV28 with TRBJ1-3, with a weak D call TRBD1 (5 bases). Germline CDR1 and CDR2: MDHEN and SYDVKM. This CDR3 region has 14 residues. V was pared by 6 bases and J by 0 bases, with 9 bases between. DNA for the CDR3: TGTGCCAGCAGCCAGGGCAGCTCTGGAAACACCATATATTTT. Residues: CASSQGSSGNTIYF.

Many counts were recorded for this clonotype. Its ends do not fully match the called genes, so a read error is possible. The CDR3 nucleotides are TGCAGTGCTAGTACTGTCGAGAGGGGCCAGAATTTT. This gives the protein CSASTVERGQNF. This rearrangement joins TRBV20-1 to TRBJ1-5, with TRBD1 as a possible D gene (5 bases). CDR3 length: 12 residues. Germline CDR1 DFQATT, CDR2 SNEGSKA (reference sequence).

V is TRBV5-6 and J is TRBJ1-1; 10 bases line up with TRBD1. Germline CDR1 and CDR2: SGHDT and YYEEEE. With V trimmed by 8 bases and J by 3 bases, 16 bases remained unmatched. The CDR3 has 17 amino acids. CDR3 residues: CASSFPWDRGEDTEAFF. The CDR3 DNA reads as TGTGCCAGTTCGTTTCCCTGGGACAGGGGTGAGGACACTGAAGCTTTCTTT.

The V and J genes are TRBV5-4 and TRBJ2-3; the D gene is possibly TRBD1 (5 bases). Trimming cost V 4 bases and J 4 bases, with 10 bases left between them. The CDR3 loop spans 13 amino acids. Germline V lookup: CDR1 SGHNT, CDR2 YYREEE (reference sequence). The CDR3 DNA reads TGTGCCAGCAGCCAAGACAGTGCAGATACGCAGTATTTT. Translation: CASSQDSADTQYF.

This clonotype was seen many times. The rearrangement links TRBV20-1 to TRBJ2-3; no reliable D call. The CDR3 consists of 15 residues. CDR1 is DFQATT and CDR2 is SNEGSKA in the germline V gene (reference sequence). V was clipped by 0 bases and J by 0 bases, with 10 bases between them. The CDR3 coding sequence is TGCAGTGCTAGAGATCCAACTTCTAGCACAGATACGCAGTATTTT. This encodes CSARDPTSSTDTQYF.

This clonotype was seen at least ten times. The rearrangement uses TRBV12-3 or TRBV12-4 and TRBJ1-1; 8 nucleotides agree with TRBD1. Unmatched junction bases numbered 8, after V lost 5 bases and J lost 3 bases. This CDR3 has 15 amino acids. This chain's CDR3 is CASSPQQGEHTEAFF. As DNA, the CDR3 is TGTGCCAGCAGTCCACAACAGGGGGAGCACACTGAAGCTTTCTTT.

Many counts were recorded for this clonotype. The gene calls are TRBV12-3 or TRBV12-4 and TRBJ2-5, with D possibly TRBD1 on 5 matching bases. The CDR3 totals 12 residues. V dropped 3 bases and J dropped 4 bases, with 6 bases sitting between them. The CDR3 loop is CASSFQGETQYF. DNA for the CDR3: TGTGCCAGCAGTTTTCAGGGAGAGACCCAGTACTTC.

In its sample, this clonotype was seen many times. The chain joins TRBV27 to TRBJ2-7, with 9 bases fitting TRBD1. The CDR3 loop spans 15 amino acids. Germline-derived CDR1 and CDR2 are MNHEY and SMNVEV (reference sequence). Unmatched junction bases numbered 12, after V lost 8 bases and J lost 4 bases. As DNA, the CDR3 is TGTGCCAGCGGGAGTGAGGGACAGGGCCCTTACGAGCAGTACTTC. This sequence encodes CASGSEGQGPYEQYF.

Many counts were recorded for this clonotype. The J gene is TRBJ1-1, the V gene TRBV20-1, with D perhaps matching TRBD1 (5 bases). V was cut by 5 bases and J by 1 base, with 8 bases left in between. CDR1 and CDR2 (germline): DFQATT, SNEGSKA (reference sequence). The CDR3 is 12 residues long. DNA for the CDR3: TGCAGTGCTGAGACAGCGAACACTGAAGCTTTCTTT. Its translation: CSAETANTEAFF.

This clonotype came up many times. A junction boundary mismatches the germline segment, possibly from a read error. CDR3 amino acids: CASSYRGSNQPQNF. The CDR3 DNA follows: TGTGCCAGCAGTTACAGGGGAAGCAATCAGCCCCAGAATTTT. The rearrangement links TRBV12-3 or TRBV12-4 to TRBJ1-5, with TRBD1 matching over 7 bases. The CDR3 is 14 residues long.

This clonotype has a count of ten or more. This chain links TRBV5-1 with TRBJ1-5, with a tentative D call TRBD1 (5 bases). Germline CDR1 SGHRS, CDR2 YFSETQ. The length of the CDR3 is 14 residues. V dropped 4 bases and J dropped 6 bases, with 14 bases sitting between them. In nucleotides, the CDR3 is TGCGCCAGCAGCCTCGAAGGGGTTGGTCAGCCCCAGCATTTT. It codes for CASSLEGVGQPQHF.

The V gene is TRBV20-1, the J gene TRBJ2-7, with D possibly called TRBD1 or TRBD2 (5 bases each). V was pared by 6 bases and J by 5 bases, with 14 bases between. Germline V gives CDR1 DFQATT, CDR2 SNEGSKA (reference sequence). This CDR3 region has 12 residues. CDR3 in amino acids: CSALGQGHEQYF. The CDR3 bases are TGCAGTGCCCTAGGGCAGGGACACGAGCAGTACTTC.

This clonotype was observed a handful of times. The chain couples TRBV7-2 to TRBJ2-1; TRBD2 aligns across 7 bases. CDR1 and CDR2 from the germline V gene are SGHTA and FQGNSA. V was pared by 2 bases and J by 0 bases, with 10 bases of the junction left unmatched. The CDR3 is made up of 18 amino acids. The chain's CDR3 is CASSLYGGGMSSYNEQFF. As DNA, the CDR3 is TGTGCCAGCAGCTTATATGGCGGGGGTATGAGCTCCTACAATGAGCAGTTCTTC. Combining the CDR3 with reference TRBV7-2 and TRBJ2-1 gives the whole variable domain GAGVSQSPSNKVTEKGKDVELRCDPISGHTALYWYRQSLGQGLEFLIYFQGNSAPDKSGLPSDRFSAERTGGSVSTLTIQRTQQEDSAVYLCASSLYGGGMSSYNEQFFGPGTRLTVL.

There are many counts of this clonotype. One end of the junction does not line up with germline, which may come from a read error. V usage is TRBV6-2 or TRBV6-3 and J usage is TRBJ1-5; D is possibly TRBD1 (5 bases). The CDR3 contains 14 residues. Germline V gene sequence: CDR1 MNHEY, CDR2 SVGEGT. CDR3 region: CASSKTEAIRPQNF. CDR3 coding DNA: TGTGCCAGCAGTAAGACAGAGGCCATTAGGCCCCAGAATTTT.

This clonotype was recorded many times. This chain links TRBV3-1 with TRBJ2-2; tentative D call: TRBD2 (6 bases). V was clipped by 0 bases and J by 9 bases, with 11 bases between them. The CDR3 is 14 residues long. Germline CDR1 reads LGHDT; CDR2 reads YNNKEL (reference sequence). The CDR3 DNA is TGTGCCAGCAGCCAAGACCGGGAGCTTTGGGAGCTGTTTTTT. Its protein product is CASSQDRELWELFF.

This clonotype has more than one count but fewer than ten. The chain carries TRBV20-1 and TRBJ2-3; D might be TRBD1 or TRBD2, each matching 7 bases. V was cut by 4 bases and J by 2 bases, with 13 bases left in between. Germline V CDR1 and CDR2: DFQATT, SNEGSKA (reference sequence). This CDR3 is built from 14 residues. The CDR3 nucleotides are TGCAGTGCTACCCCAGGGGGGGACACAGATACGCAGTATTTT. This encodes CSATPGGDTDTQYF.

By share, this clonotype counts as medium-sized. Germline and junction disagree at one end, which may indicate a read error. The chain carries TRBV5-1 and TRBJ2-7; D remains unclear. CDR1 and CDR2 from the germline V gene are SGHRS and YFSETQ. This CDR3 has 11 amino acids. CDR3 protein: CASSLGYEQYF. In nucleotides, the CDR3 is TGTGCCAGCAGTTTAGGATACGAGCAGTACTTC.

In this sample, this clonotype turned up a few times. V usage is TRBV20-1 and J usage is TRBJ1-1; D unclear. The CDR3 sequence is 11 residues long. V was shortened by 5 bases and J by 7 bases, with 11 bases between the two germline ends. Germline V gives CDR1 DFQATT, CDR2 SNEGSKA (reference sequence). The CDR3 sequence: CSAPHGDEAFF. CDR3 nucleotides: TGCAGTGCTCCTCATGGGGATGAAGCTTTCTTT.

This clonotype was recorded at least ten times. The gene calls are TRBV6-5 and TRBJ2-1; TRBD1 agrees at 9 bases. J lost 6 bases, V lost 0 bases, and 9 bases had no gene match. The germline V gene has CDR1 MNHEY and CDR2 SVGAGI. This CDR3 is built from 17 residues. The DNA of the CDR3 is TGTGCCAGCAGTTACTCGAGATGGGACAGGGTGTCCAATGAGCAGTTCTTC. Amino acids: CASSYSRWDRVSNEQFF.

There are a few counts of this clonotype. The V call is TRBV12-3 or TRBV12-4, the J call TRBJ1-1; D is unresolved. This CDR3 is 14 amino acids long. V lost 7 bases and J 0 bases, leaving 12 bases between the germline ends. In DNA, the CDR3 is TGTGCCAGCAACCTTCCTAGGATGAACACTGAAGCTTTCTTT. Translation: CASNLPRMNTEAFF.

This clonotype was recorded at least ten times. The genes are TRBV28 and TRBJ1-1; TRBD1 is a possible D gene (6 bases). CDR3 size: 13 residues. CDR1 MDHEN and CDR2 SYDVKM come from the germline V gene. Trimming left V 5 bases short and J 1 base short, with 8 bases between. The CDR3 loop reads CASSRDTNTEAFF. DNA of the CDR3: TGTGCCAGCAGTCGGGACACGAACACTGAAGCTTTCTTT.

There are many counts of this clonotype. This chain connects TRBV20-1 to TRBJ2-3; 11 bases are a match to TRBD2. Looked up from germline, CDR1 is DFQATT and CDR2 is SNEGSKA (reference sequence). The CDR3 loop spans 16 amino acids. V trimming: 0 bases; J trimming: 3 bases; junction bases outside the gene matches: 5. The CDR3, as DNA: TGCAGTGCTAGAGAGATAGCGGGGGGGCAGACAGATACGCAGTATTTT. Encoded protein: CSAREIAGGQTDTQYF.

This clonotype was counted ten times or more. V and J are TRBV12-3 or TRBV12-4 and TRBJ2-2; tentative D call: TRBD2 (6 bases). The length of the CDR3 is 17 residues. V was trimmed by 3 bases and J by 2 bases, leaving 16 bases between them. This CDR3 is CASSLNKAGENTGELFF. The CDR3 nucleotides read TGTGCCAGCAGTTTGAATAAAGCGGGCGAAAACACCGGGGAGCTGTTTTTT.

With regard to this clonotype: An end of the junction does not agree with germline; a read error may underlie this. V usage is TRBV27 and J usage is TRBJ1-5; TRBD1 agrees at 10 bases. Germline V gives CDR1 MNHEY, CDR2 SMNVEV (reference sequence). This CDR3 spans 14 amino acids. CDR3 in DNA: TGTGCCAGCAGCCGGGACAGGGGCTCTCAGCCCCAGAATTTT. Encoded protein: CASSRDRGSQPQNF.

This clonotype has a count of ten or more. The chain has TRBV28 and TRBJ1-2; 9 bases align to TRBD1. CDR1 MDHEN and CDR2 SYDVKM come from the germline V gene. Trimming at V came to 4 bases and at J to 1 base, leaving 7 bases not matched to a gene. There are 16 residues in the CDR3. The CDR3 region is CASSSWTGEGNYGYTF. CDR3 nucleotide sequence: TGTGCCAGCAGTTCCTGGACAGGGGAGGGTAACTATGGCTACACCTTC.